Listed below are T cell receptor beta chains from one sample, sequenced in a study of blood T cell repertoires in COVID-19. The table came from immunoSEQ multiplex PCR; TCRdb's copy has only in-frame clones and leaves some out. The table has roughly 150,000 clones, 85% seen once. The sequencing sample was made of PBMCs or T cells enriched from blood (not recorded which). Receptors were obtained from a middle-aged woman who had recovered from COVID-19. Each CDR3 is given with its conserved first and last residue.

TRBJ2-5 | TRBV7-3 | CASSLEAGGQETQYF
TRBJ1-2 | TRBV3-1/TRBV3-2 | CASSQAPLIDGYTF
TRBJ1-2 | TRBV15 | CATSSLHRGTGYGYTF
TRBJ2-2 | TRBV6-5 | CASSSPEGSNTGELFF
TRBJ1-1 | TRBV10-2 | CASRPGDTEAFF
TRBJ1-1 | TRBV5-8 | CASSGDRGYRDREPNTEAFF
TRBJ2-2 | TRBV30 | CAWSDGDRAGTGELFF
TRBJ1-5 | TRBV18 | CASSPEEVGNQPQHF
TRBJ1-1 | TRBV7-8 | CASSAIRLEAFF
TRBJ1-4 | TRBV2 | CASSEYRTNEKLFF
TRBJ2-7 | TRBV5-1 | CASSLGHRDYEQYF
TRBJ1-1 | TRBV2 | CASSFGQGEAFF
TRBJ1-1 | TRBV4-2 | CASSGGGANTEAFF
TRBJ2-1 | TRBV4-2 | CASSQETGSGGAGNEQFF
TRBJ1-1 | TRBV5-4 | CASSVDRGRGSTEAFF
TRBJ2-6 | TRBV9 | CASSTASGRHLGGANVLTF
TRBJ2-1 | TRBV24-1 | CATSDPGLDNEQFF
TRBJ2-3 | TRBV11-1 | CASSPGGDTQYF
TRBJ1-4 | TRBV7-8 | CASSFGTGVTEKLFF
TRBJ2-5 | TRBV6-6 | CASRTTGTGSQETQYF
TRBJ1-1 | TRBV5-4 | CASSLKITGTGDTEAFF
TRBJ2-1 | TRBV4-2 | CASSPGGGNSNEQFF
TRBJ1-2 | TRBV6-1 | CASSEARRLDGYTF
TRBJ2-7 | TRBV6-5 | CASSFRQGPSYEQYF
TRBJ2-7 | TRBV5-8 | CASSLDPTSLLTYEQYF
TRBJ1-6 | TRBV12-3/TRBV12-4 | CASRFQGRSPLHF
TRBJ1-4 | TRBV5-1 | CASSFGQGAEKLFF
TRBJ1-2 | TRBV12-3/TRBV12-4 | CASSPGSSTDTF
TRBJ1-1 | TRBV18 | CASPRTGTMNTEAFF
TRBJ1-3 | TRBV29-1 | CRATHDSGNTIYF
TRBJ2-1 | TRBV30 | CAWKVPSGANNEQFF
TRBJ2-7 | TRBV4-1 | CASSQDRIYEQYF
TRBJ2-3 | TRBV7-9 | CASSSLASGRVNTDTQYF
TRBJ2-7 | TRBV9 | CASSPRTGVEQYF
TRBJ1-1 | TRBV5-4 | CASSLETVNTEAFF
TRBJ2-5 | TRBV3-1/TRBV3-2 | CASSPPGGGGETQYF
TRBJ2-6 | TRBV5-1 | CASSSSGTDSGANVLTF
TRBJ1-5 | TRBV6-1 | CASSEGQVNQPQHF
TRBJ2-7 | TRBV5-4 | CASSLKGGRTYEQYF
TRBJ1-2 | TRBV4-1 | CASSQVLVPYGYTF
TRBJ1-5 | TRBV4-1 | CASSRTGAGQPQHF
TRBJ1-1 | TRBV5-5 | CASSWGQGRTEAFF
TRBJ2-1 | TRBV24-1 | CATSNRDRDNEQFF
TRBJ2-3 | TRBV15 | CATSRGTSRQGDTDTQYF
TRBJ1-1 | TRBV19 | CASSLRGGANTEAFF
TRBJ1-1 | TRBV27 | CASRGRGNTEAFF
TRBJ1-1 | TRBV9 | CASSVVTAPDTEAFF
TRBJ2-7 | TRBV6-6 | CASRAFGTGYNEQYF